These T cell receptor beta chains were read from a single sample in a study of cytomegalovirus exposure and HLA in healthy donors. TCRdb's table, derived via immunoSEQ multiplex PCR, lists solely in-frame clones and lacks some. The table includes around 180,000 clones, about four fifths detected once. The sample was PBMCs. Receptors originate from a boy under 18 in good health and CMV-seronegative. The CDR3 runs from the conserved cysteine through the conserved F or W. D genes are given only for firm matches. Not every row has a clone size; where given, it reads once, few, many or a size class.

d_gene: -; len: 14; j_gene: TRBJ1-4; abundance: -; v_gene: TRBV7-9; CDR3aa: CASSLIQGNEKLFF; CDR3nt: TGTGCCAGCAGCTTAATCCAGGGTAATGAAAAACTGTTTTTT
d_gene: -; len: 12; j_gene: TRBJ1-1; abundance: once; v_gene: TRBV27; CDR3aa: CASRNVESEAFF; CDR3nt: TGTGCCAGCAGGAACGTAGAATCCGAAGCTTTCTTT
d_gene: -; len: 15; j_gene: TRBJ1-1; abundance: -; v_gene: TRBV4-2; CDR3aa: CASSQRDRRDTEAFF; CDR3nt: TGTGCCAGCAGCCAAAGGGACCGGAGGGACACTGAAGCTTTCTTT
d_gene: -; len: 13; j_gene: TRBJ2-5; abundance: -; v_gene: TRBV2; CDR3aa: CASRGPPQETQYF; CDR3nt: TGTGCCAGCAGGGGCCCACCCCAAGAGACCCAGTACTTC
d_gene: -; len: 13; j_gene: TRBJ2-7; abundance: -; v_gene: TRBV6-6; CDR3aa: CASAITGVAEQYF; CDR3nt: TGTGCCAGCGCAATAACAGGAGTTGCCGAGCAGTACTTC
d_gene: -; len: 13; j_gene: TRBJ1-3; abundance: -; v_gene: TRBV30; CDR3aa: CAWNRGSGNTIYF; CDR3nt: TGTGCCTGGAACCGGGGCTCTGGAAACACCATATATTTT
d_gene: -; len: 13; j_gene: TRBJ1-3; abundance: few; v_gene: TRBV5-1; CDR3aa: CASSLGPGNTIYF; CDR3nt: TGCGCCAGCAGCTTGGGTCCGGGAAACACCATATATTTT
d_gene: TRBD2; len: 15; j_gene: TRBJ2-1; abundance: -; v_gene: TRBV5-1; CDR3aa: CASSPLAGGLYEQFF; CDR3nt: TGCGCCAGCAGCCCCCTAGCGGGAGGGCTGTATGAGCAGTTCTTC
d_gene: -; len: 14; j_gene: TRBJ1-1; abundance: once; v_gene: TRBV4-1; CDR3aa: CASSQETVAHEGFF; CDR3nt: TGCGCCAGCAGCCAAGAAACAGTAGCGCACGAAGGTTTCTTT
d_gene: TRBD2; len: 18; j_gene: TRBJ2-1; abundance: once; v_gene: TRBV2; CDR3aa: CASSVWLRTSGGGNEQFF; CDR3nt: TGTGCCAGCAGTGTATGGTTAAGGACTAGCGGGGGTGGGAATGAGCAGTTCTTC
d_gene: -; len: 14; j_gene: TRBJ2-1; abundance: -; v_gene: TRBV6-5; CDR3aa: CASSIDRKYNEQFF; CDR3nt: TGTGCCAGCAGCATTGACAGGAAATACAATGAGCAGTTCTTC
d_gene: -; len: 15; j_gene: TRBJ2-7; abundance: few; v_gene: TRBV29-1; CDR3aa: CSVEIGGLDRYEQYF; CDR3nt: TGCAGCGTTGAAATAGGCGGACTTGACCGCTACGAGCAGTACTTC
d_gene: -; len: 13; j_gene: TRBJ2-3; abundance: -; v_gene: TRBV5-4; CDR3aa: CASSREASDTQYF; CDR3nt: TGTGCCAGCAGCCGAGAGGCCTCAGATACGCAGTATTTT
d_gene: TRBD2; len: 15; j_gene: TRBJ2-5; abundance: -; v_gene: TRBV6-6; CDR3aa: CASTLAGGYQETQYF; CDR3nt: TGTGCCAGCACTCTAGCGGGGGGGTACCAAGAGACCCAGTACTTC
d_gene: -; len: 14; j_gene: TRBJ1-5; abundance: -; v_gene: TRBV30; CDR3aa: CAWSAGQSGQPQHF; CDR3nt: TGTGCCTGGAGTGCTGGACAGTCGGGACAGCCCCAGCATTTT
d_gene: TRBD2; len: 15; j_gene: TRBJ2-4; abundance: -; v_gene: TRBV9; CDR3aa: CASSGPGLERNIQYF; CDR3nt: TGTGCCAGCAGCGGACCGGGACTAGAAAGGAACATTCAGTACTTC
d_gene: -; len: 16; j_gene: TRBJ2-4; abundance: -; v_gene: TRBV27; CDR3aa: CASSSLTYQAKNIQYF; CDR3nt: TGTGCCAGCAGTTCTCTCACATATCAGGCCAAAAACATTCAGTACTTC
d_gene: TRBD1; len: 16; j_gene: TRBJ1-4; abundance: few; v_gene: TRBV28; CDR3aa: CASSLLPGQGGEKLFF; CDR3nt: TGTGCCAGCAGTTTATTGCCGGGACAGGGAGGTGAAAAACTGTTTTTT
d_gene: -; len: 16; j_gene: TRBJ1-5; abundance: -; v_gene: TRBV7-2; CDR3aa: CASSLQGFGSNQPQHF; CDR3nt: TGTGCCAGCAGCTTACAGGGTTTTGGGAGCAATCAGCCCCAGCATTTT
d_gene: -; len: 15; j_gene: TRBJ2-1; abundance: -; v_gene: TRBV6-5; CDR3aa: CASSPGGGRYNEQFF; CDR3nt: TGTGCCAGCAGCCCTGGGGGGGGGCGATACAATGAGCAGTTCTTC
d_gene: TRBD1; len: 16; j_gene: TRBJ1-5; abundance: -; v_gene: TRBV7-2; CDR3aa: CASSHVPGQAGQPQHF; CDR3nt: TGTGCCAGCAGCCATGTTCCGGGACAGGCCGGACAGCCCCAGCATTTT
d_gene: -; len: 13; j_gene: TRBJ2-7; abundance: -; v_gene: TRBV27; CDR3aa: CASRRAIPYEQYF; CDR3nt: TGTGCCAGCAGACGCGCCATACCCTACGAGCAGTACTTC
d_gene: -; len: 11; j_gene: TRBJ1-1; abundance: once; v_gene: TRBV20-1; CDR3aa: CSASVNTEAFF; CDR3nt: TGCAGTGCGTCAGTGAACACTGAAGCTTTCTTT
d_gene: TRBD2; len: 14; j_gene: TRBJ2-1; abundance: -; v_gene: TRBV28; CDR3aa: CASTMTSGNDEQFF; CDR3nt: TGTGCCAGCACCATGACTAGCGGGAACGATGAGCAGTTCTTC
d_gene: -; len: 15; j_gene: TRBJ1-1; abundance: -; v_gene: TRBV29-1; CDR3aa: CSVEPPTGSTREAFF; CDR3nt: TGCAGCGTTGAACCCCCCACAGGGAGCACCCGGGAAGCTTTCTTT
d_gene: -; len: 15; j_gene: TRBJ1-6; abundance: -; v_gene: TRBV13; CDR3aa: CASSLQGVFNSPLHF; CDR3nt: TGTGCCAGCAGCTTACAGGGTGTCTTTAATTCACCCCTCCACTTT
d_gene: -; len: 16; j_gene: TRBJ1-1; abundance: -; v_gene: TRBV7-6; CDR3aa: CASSHARGGRNTEAFF; CDR3nt: TGTGCCAGCAGCCATGCGAGAGGAGGTAGGAACACTGAAGCTTTCTTT
d_gene: -; len: 14; j_gene: TRBJ1-5; abundance: -; v_gene: TRBV27; CDR3aa: CASRVDILNQPQHF; CDR3nt: TGTGCCAGCAGGGTAGACATTCTCAATCAGCCCCAGCATTTT
d_gene: -; len: 13; j_gene: TRBJ1-3; abundance: -; v_gene: TRBV27; CDR3aa: CASSPQNGNTIYF; CDR3nt: TGTGCCAGCAGCCCCCAGAATGGAAACACCATATATTTT
d_gene: -; len: 13; j_gene: TRBJ1-1; abundance: -; v_gene: TRBV19; CDR3aa: CATQEWGGTEAFF; CDR3nt: TGTGCCACCCAGGAGTGGGGGGGCACTGAAGCTTTCTTT
d_gene: -; len: 13; j_gene: TRBJ1-2; abundance: few; v_gene: TRBV7-2; CDR3aa: CASSLGQHYGYTF; CDR3nt: TGTGCCAGCAGCTTAGGACAGCACTATGGCTACACCTTC
d_gene: -; len: 15; j_gene: TRBJ2-1; abundance: -; v_gene: TRBV7-9; CDR3aa: CASTSGVRPYNEQFF; CDR3nt: TGTGCCAGCACCTCAGGGGTTAGGCCCTACAATGAGCAGTTCTTC
d_gene: TRBD1; len: 13; j_gene: TRBJ1-2; abundance: -; v_gene: TRBV5-1; CDR3aa: CASSRGQGYGYTF; CDR3nt: TGCGCCAGCAGCCGGGGACAGGGCTATGGCTACACCTTC
d_gene: TRBD1; len: 13; j_gene: TRBJ1-1; abundance: -; v_gene: TRBV4-3; CDR3aa: CASRGQVNSEAFF; CDR3nt: TGCGCCAGCAGGGGACAGGTGAACTCTGAAGCTTTCTTT
d_gene: -; len: 14; j_gene: TRBJ1-1; abundance: -; v_gene: TRBV19; CDR3aa: CASSTKTGNTEAFF; CDR3nt: TGTGCCAGTAGTACAAAGACAGGGAACACTGAAGCTTTCTTT
d_gene: TRBD1; len: 19; j_gene: TRBJ1-2; abundance: -; v_gene: TRBV27; CDR3aa: CASTPLVGRKTGANYGYTF; CDR3nt: TGTGCCAGCACCCCTCTGGTGGGCAGGAAGACAGGGGCTAACTATGGCTACACCTTC
d_gene: -; len: 13; j_gene: TRBJ2-1; abundance: once; v_gene: TRBV7-3; CDR3aa: CSSSFLGGNEQFF; CDR3nt: TGTTCCAGCAGCTTCCTCGGGGGCAATGAGCAGTTCTTC
d_gene: TRBD1; len: 15; j_gene: TRBJ2-7; abundance: -; v_gene: TRBV7-2; CDR3aa: CASRWTGDEAYEQYF; CDR3nt: TGTGCCAGCAGATGGACAGGGGACGAGGCCTACGAGCAGTACTTC
d_gene: TRBD2; len: 23; j_gene: TRBJ2-3; abundance: -; v_gene: TRBV13; CDR3aa: CASSPRALGMTSGRVPRTDTQYF; CDR3nt: TGTGCCAGCAGCCCACGGGCCTTAGGTATGACTAGCGGGAGGGTCCCCCGCACAGATACGCAGTATTTT
d_gene: -; len: 15; j_gene: TRBJ1-6; abundance: few; v_gene: TRBV6-5; CDR3aa: CASSYSSGYNSPLHF; CDR3nt: TGTGCCAGCAGTTACTCCTCGGGCTATAATTCACCCCTCCACTTT